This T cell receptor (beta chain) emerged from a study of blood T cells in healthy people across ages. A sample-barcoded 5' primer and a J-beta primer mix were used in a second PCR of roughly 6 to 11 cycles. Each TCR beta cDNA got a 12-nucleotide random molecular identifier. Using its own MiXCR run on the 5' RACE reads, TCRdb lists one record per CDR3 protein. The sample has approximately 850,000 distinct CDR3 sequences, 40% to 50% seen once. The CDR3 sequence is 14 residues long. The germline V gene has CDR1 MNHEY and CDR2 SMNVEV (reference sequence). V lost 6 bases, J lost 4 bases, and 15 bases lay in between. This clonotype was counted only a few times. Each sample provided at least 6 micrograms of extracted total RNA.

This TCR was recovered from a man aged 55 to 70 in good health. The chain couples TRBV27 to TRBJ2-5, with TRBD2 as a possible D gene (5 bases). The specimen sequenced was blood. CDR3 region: CASSEGRGRETQYF. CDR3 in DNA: TGTGCCAGCAGCGAAGGCCGGGGAAGAGAGACCCAGTACTTC.